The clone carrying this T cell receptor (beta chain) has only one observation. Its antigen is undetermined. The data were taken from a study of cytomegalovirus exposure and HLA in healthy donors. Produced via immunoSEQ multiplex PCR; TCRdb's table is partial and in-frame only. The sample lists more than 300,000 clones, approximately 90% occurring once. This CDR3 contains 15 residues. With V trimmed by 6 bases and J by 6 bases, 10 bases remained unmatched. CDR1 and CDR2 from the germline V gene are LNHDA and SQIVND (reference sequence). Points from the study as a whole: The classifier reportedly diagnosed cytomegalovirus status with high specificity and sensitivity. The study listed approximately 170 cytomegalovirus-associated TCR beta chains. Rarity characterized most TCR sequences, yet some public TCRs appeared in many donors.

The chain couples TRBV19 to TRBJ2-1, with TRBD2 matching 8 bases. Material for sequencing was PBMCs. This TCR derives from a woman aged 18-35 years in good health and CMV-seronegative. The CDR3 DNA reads TGTGCCAGTAGCCCCGGGGCGGGGGGAGGCAATGAGCAGTTCTTC. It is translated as CASSPGAGGGNEQFF.